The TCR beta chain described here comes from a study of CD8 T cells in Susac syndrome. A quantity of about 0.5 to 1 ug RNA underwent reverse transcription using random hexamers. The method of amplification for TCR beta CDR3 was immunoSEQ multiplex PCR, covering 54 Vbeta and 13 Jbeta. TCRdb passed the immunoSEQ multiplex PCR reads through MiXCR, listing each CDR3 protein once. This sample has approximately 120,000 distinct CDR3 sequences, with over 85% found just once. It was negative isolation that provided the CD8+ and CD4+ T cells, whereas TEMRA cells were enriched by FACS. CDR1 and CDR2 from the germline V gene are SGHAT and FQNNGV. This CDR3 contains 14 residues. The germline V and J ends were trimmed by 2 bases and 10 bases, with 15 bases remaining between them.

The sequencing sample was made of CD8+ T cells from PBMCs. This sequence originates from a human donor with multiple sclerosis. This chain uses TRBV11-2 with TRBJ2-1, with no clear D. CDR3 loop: CASSLRFGPREQFF. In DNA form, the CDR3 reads TGTGCCAGCAGCTTACGATTTGGGCCGAGGGAGCAGTTCTTC.